The 5 T cell receptor beta chains below were found in one sample sequenced in a study of blood T cells in healthy people across ages. Then a second PCR, running about 6 to 11 cycles, was carried out with a sample-barcoded 5' primer and a J-beta primer mix. MiXCR, applied by TCRdb to the 5' RACE reads, yields one record per CDR3 protein. The sample includes 550,000 to 650,000 distinct CDR3 sequences, about 30% of them seen just once. The sample consisted of blood. These TCRs come from a woman over 75 in good health.

This clonotype was detected many times. V and J are TRBV9 and TRBJ2-1, with unresolved D. This CDR3 region has 15 residues. Trimming took off 0 bases at V and 0 bases at J, with 7 bases between the two ends. CDR1 is SGDLS and CDR2 is YYNGEE in the germline V gene. The CDR3 here is CASSVEASSYNEQFF. CDR3 nucleotide sequence: TGTGCCAGCAGCGTAGAGGCGAGCTCCTACAATGAGCAGTTCTTC.

This clonotype was seen at least ten times. The genes are TRBV20-1 and TRBJ1-1; 11 bases fit TRBD1. The CDR3 contains 17 residues. Trimming cost V 3 bases and J 5 bases; bases outside gene matches: 14. CDR1 and CDR2 from the germline V gene are DFQATT and SNEGSKA (reference sequence). CDR3 sequence reads: CSASGQGASVVGTEAFF. The CDR3 DNA reads as TGCAGTGCTAGTGGACAGGGGGCGTCCGTGGTTGGGACTGAAGCTTTCTTT.

The sample holds a few counts of this clonotype. The V call is TRBV6-2 or TRBV6-3, the J call TRBJ1-4; a possible D gene is TRBD1 (5 bases). Trimming shortened V by 6 bases and J by 10 bases, and 12 bases separated the two germline ends. This CDR3 is 12 amino acids long. Germline V CDR1 and CDR2: MNHEY, SVGEGT. The CDR3 DNA reads TGTGCCAGCAGCCAGGGACCGAGAAAACTGTTTTTT. This translates into CASSQGPRKLFF.

Turning to this clonotype: Just one base apart from a much larger clone, this may be a read error. This sequence joins TRBV20-1 and TRBJ1-2; D is possibly TRBD1 (6 bases). The CDR3 has 13 residues. Looked up from germline, CDR1 is DFQATT and CDR2 is SNEGSKA (reference sequence). In DNA, the CDR3 is TGCAGTACTAGAGATCAAGGGGGTGGAGGCTACACCTTC. It encodes CSTRDQGGGGYTF.

The rearrangement uses TRBV27 and TRBJ2-1, with TRBD1 as a possible D gene (6 bases). CDR3 size: 13 residues. Germline V gives CDR1 MNHEY, CDR2 SMNVEV (reference sequence). V lost 2 bases to trimming and J lost 11 bases, with 13 bases between them. CDR3 nucleotide sequence: TGTGCCAGCAGTTTACAGGGGACCTACAAGCAGTTCTTC. Amino acid sequence: CASSLQGTYKQFF.